The 19 T cell receptor beta chains below all came from one sample that was sequenced in a study of cytomegalovirus exposure and HLA in healthy donors. The primer mix had 60 Vbeta and 13 Jbeta primers. The method was immunoSEQ multiplex PCR; TCRdb's version includes in-frame clones alone and lacks a portion of them. The table lists roughly 200,000 clones, 65% to 80% of them singletons, with roughly 4.5% in the top ten. Input material: PBMCs. The receptors stem from a woman aged 25-40 years in good health and CMV-seropositive.

The chain uses TRBV7-9 and TRBJ2-5, with TRBD1 matching 9 bases. The V gene end was trimmed by 4 bases and the J gene end by 2 bases; junction bases not matched to a gene: 2. The germline gives CDR1 SEHNR, CDR2 FQNEAQ (reference sequence). This CDR3 spans 14 amino acids. The CDR3 reads CASSSGQGQETQYF. CDR3 nucleotides: TGTGCCAGCAGCTCGGGACAGGGTCAAGAGACCCAGTACTTC.

This sequence joins TRBV7-9 and TRBJ1-1; D gene uncertain. The CDR3 length is 11 residues. Trimming pared 7 bases from V and 8 bases from J, leaving 11 bases between. Looked up from germline, CDR1 is SEHNR and CDR2 is FQNEAQ (reference sequence). Written as DNA, the CDR3 is TGTGCCAGCACTGTAGAGCGAGAAGCTTTCTTT. This encodes CASTVEREAFF.

The chain joins TRBV7-6 to TRBJ2-4, with D possibly TRBD2 on 6 matching bases. V dropped 1 base and J dropped 7 bases, with 8 bases sitting between them. The CDR3 is 13 residues long. Germline V gene data show CDR1 as SGHVS and CDR2 as FNYEAQ. Written as DNA, the CDR3 is TGTGCCAGCAGCTTAGAGGAGGGGAACATTCAGTACTTC. This translates into CASSLEEGNIQYF.

The gene calls are TRBV5-6 and TRBJ2-1; D may be TRBD1 (6 bases). V gave up 4 bases and J gave up 10 bases, with 12 bases separating them. CDR1 and CDR2 from the germline V gene are SGHDT and YYEEEE. The CDR3 has 12 amino acids. The CDR3 coding sequence is TGTGCCAGCAGCCACAGGGAAGTGGAGCAGTTCTTC. Translating it yields CASSHREVEQFF.

This clone came up once. The V and J genes are TRBV11-2 and TRBJ2-7; a possible D gene is TRBD1 (5 bases). This CDR3 has 13 residues. The V gene's germline CDR1 is SGHAT and CDR2 FQNNGV. The V end was cut by 3 bases, the J end by 3 bases, with 9 bases between. The chain's CDR3 is CASSLVQVYEQYF. In DNA form, the CDR3 reads TGTGCCAGCAGCTTGGTACAGGTCTACGAGCAGTACTTC.

V usage is TRBV11-2 and J usage is TRBJ1-5; the D is unclear. V lost 3 bases and J 4 bases, leaving 4 bases between the germline ends. CDR3 length equals 12 residues. Per germline, CDR1 SGHAT and CDR2 FQNNGV. In DNA form, the CDR3 reads TGTGCCAGCAGCTTCCTAAATCAGCCCCAGCATTTT. Amino acid sequence: CASSFLNQPQHF.

The chain links TRBV5-5 to TRBJ1-2; possible D gene TRBD1, 5 bases. The V end lost 3 bases, the J end lost 2 bases, and 8 bases lay between the germline ends. The CDR3 sequence is 13 residues long. CDR1 is SGHKS and CDR2 is YYEKEE in the germline V gene (reference sequence). CDR3 bases: TGTGCCAGCAGCTCGGGGGAGAACTATGGCTACACCTTC. It encodes CASSSGENYGYTF.

The rearrangement uses TRBV4-3 and TRBJ2-1; 14 nucleotides align to TRBD2. V dropped 3 bases and J dropped 10; count of bases not matched to a gene: 14. The CDR3 covers 18 residues. Germline V CDR1 and CDR2: LGHNA, YSLEER. The CDR3 DNA is TGCGCCAGCAGCCATCCTCCCGGGACTAGCGGGAGAAAACGAGAGCAGTTCTTC. The encoded protein is CASSHPPGTSGRKREQFF.

The V gene is TRBV5-6, the J gene TRBJ2-6; D uncertain. Germline V gene sequence: CDR1 SGHDT, CDR2 YYEEEE. CDR3 length equals 14 residues. V lost 0 bases and J lost 2, with 3 bases in between. CDR3 protein: CASSLATGANVLTF. CDR3 sequence (DNA): TGTGCCAGCAGCTTGGCAACTGGGGCCAACGTCCTGACTTTC.

The V call is TRBV5-8, the J call TRBJ1-2, with no clear D. The germline V and J ends were trimmed by 2 bases and 2 bases, with 10 bases remaining between them. This CDR3 spans 14 amino acids. Looked up from germline, CDR1 is SGHTS and CDR2 is YDEGEE. As DNA, the CDR3 is TGTGCCAGCAGCTTCTTCTCGGTCAACTATGGCTACACCTTC. Protein: CASSFFSVNYGYTF.

The rearrangement joins TRBV4-3 to TRBJ2-5; TRBD1 is a possible D gene (7 bases). There are 15 residues in the CDR3. Trimming cost V 0 bases and J 5 bases, with 13 bases left between them. In germline, CDR1 is LGHNA, CDR2 YSLEER. The CDR3 spells CASSQEAQGRETQYF. The CDR3 DNA follows: TGCGCCAGCAGCCAAGAAGCACAGGGGAGGGAGACCCAGTACTTC.

The chain links TRBV10-3 to TRBJ1-2; TRBD1 aligns across 7 bases. Trimming cost V 4 bases and J 2 bases; bases outside gene matches: 4. This CDR3 is built from 14 residues. Germline lookup yields CDR1 ENHRY and CDR2 SYGVKD. CDR3 coding DNA: TGTGCCATCAGTGTTGAAGGGGGCAACTATGGCTACACCTTC. It is translated as CAISVEGGNYGYTF.

The chain carries TRBV19 and TRBJ1-4, with D hard to call. The CDR3 contains 16 residues. The V end lost 0 bases, the J end lost 0 bases, and 8 bases lay between the germline ends. Germline CDR1 LNHDA, CDR2 SQIVND (reference sequence). The CDR3 is CASSIDSRATNEKLFF. The CDR3, as DNA: TGTGCCAGTAGTATAGACTCTCGGGCAACTAATGAAAAACTGTTTTTT.

The J gene is TRBJ2-7, the V gene TRBV7-9; D call uncertain. Trimming pared 3 bases from V and 2 bases from J, leaving 11 bases between. Germline-derived CDR1 and CDR2 are SEHNR and FQNEAQ (reference sequence). The CDR3 runs 14 residues. The chain's CDR3 is CASSFEGVTYEQYF. CDR3 in DNA: TGTGCCAGCAGCTTTGAAGGAGTAACCTACGAGCAGTACTTC.

J is TRBJ2-2 and V is TRBV11-2, with a weak D call TRBD2 (7 bases). This CDR3 spans 16 amino acids. V gave up 1 base and J gave up 6 bases, with 15 bases separating them. Germline assignment: CDR1 SGHAT and CDR2 FQNNGV. CDR3 region: CASSLARGADAGELFF. The DNA of the CDR3 is TGTGCCAGCAGCTTAGCCCGGGGGGCCGATGCCGGGGAGCTGTTTTTT.

This clone was picked up one time. The chain employs TRBV5-1 and TRBJ2-1; D is unresolved. V gave up 4 bases and J gave up 4 bases, with 3 bases separating them. CDR3 size: 11 residues. The V gene's germline CDR1 is SGHRS and CDR2 YFSETQ. Here the CDR3 DNA reads TGCGCCAGCAGCATATACAATGAGCAGTTCTTC. It yields the protein CASSIYNEQFF.

This rearrangement joins TRBV15 to TRBJ2-1; 13 bases map to TRBD2. Germline lookup yields CDR1 LNHNV and CDR2 YYDKDF (reference sequence). V dropped 2 bases and J dropped 2; count of bases not matched to a gene: 6. The CDR3 totals 18 residues. DNA of the CDR3: TGTGCCACCAGCAGATCGAGGACTAGCGGGAGACCCTACAATGAGCAGTTCTTC. It specifies CATSRSRTSGRPYNEQFF.

The CDR3: CSVGQGAGGELFF. The CDR3 DNA follows: TGCAGCGTCGGACAGGGGGCTGGCGGGGAGCTGTTTTTT. The rearrangement links TRBV29-1 to TRBJ2-2; 11 bases are a match to TRBD1. Losses at the gene ends were 6 bases for V and 7 bases for J; bases not matched to a gene: 4. From germline, CDR1 is SQVTM and CDR2 ANQGSEA. The CDR3 runs 13 residues.

This chain uses TRBV5-1 with TRBJ2-1, with 10 bases matching TRBD2. CDR3 size: 17 residues. Germline V gene lookup returns CDR1 SGHRS and CDR2 YFSETQ. The ends lost 4 bases at V and 6 bases at J; junction bases unmatched: 13. The CDR3 DNA is TGCGCCAGCAGCCCCCGGCTAGCGGGAGAGACTCTCAATGAGCAGTTCTTC. It is translated as CASSPRLAGETLNEQFF.